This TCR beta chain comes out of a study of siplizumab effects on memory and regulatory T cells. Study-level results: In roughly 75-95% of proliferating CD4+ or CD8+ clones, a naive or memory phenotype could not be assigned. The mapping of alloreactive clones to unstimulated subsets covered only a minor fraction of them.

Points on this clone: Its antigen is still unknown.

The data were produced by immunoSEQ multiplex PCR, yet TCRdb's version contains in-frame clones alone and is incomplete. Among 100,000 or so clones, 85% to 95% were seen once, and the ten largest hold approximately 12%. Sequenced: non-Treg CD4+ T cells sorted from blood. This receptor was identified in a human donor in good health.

CDR3 sequence: CASSRTRNSEKLFF. As DNA, the CDR3 is TGTGCCAGCAGCCGCACAAGGAATAGTGAAAAACTGTTTTTT. V is TRBV6-5 and J is TRBJ1-4; D is unresolved. CDR1 and CDR2 from the germline V gene are MNHEY and SVGAGI. This CDR3 comprises 14 residues. The ends were cut back, 6 bases at V and 7 bases at J, with 15 bases in the middle.